The entry that follows covers one T cell receptor (beta chain) sequence. The record originates from a study of cytomegalovirus exposure and HLA in healthy donors. At the level of the study: For the 300 to 450 genotyped donors, approximately 83% fell within the Caucasian-associated ancestry cluster.

Germline loops: CDR1 SGHRS, CDR2 YFSETQ. The CDR3 is made up of 14 amino acids. The V and J ends lost 2 bases and 1 base respectively, with 9 bases between them. The PCR used 60 Vbeta and 13 Jbeta primers. The data were produced by immunoSEQ multiplex PCR, yet TCRdb's version contains in-frame clones alone and is incomplete. The profile shows 70,000 to 90,000 clones, roughly two thirds of them singletons. Whereas donors were nominally healthy upon sampling, unrecorded immune exposures were probable. Sequenced sample: PBMCs. The V call is TRBV5-1, the J call TRBJ1-1, with D hard to call. The TCR was taken from a man aged 55 to 70 in good health and CMV-seropositive. As DNA, the CDR3 is TGCGCCAGCAGCTTTGGGCCTTCGAACACTGAAGCTTTCTTT. Its protein product is CASSFGPSNTEAFF.